This T cell receptor (beta chain) was identified during a study of cytomegalovirus exposure and HLA in healthy donors. This CDR3 has 15 residues. Per the germline V gene, CDR1 is MNHNY and CDR2 is SVGAGI (reference sequence). V was shortened by 3 bases and J by 5 bases, with 16 bases between the two germline ends. The PCR had 60 Vbeta and 13 Jbeta primers. The protocol was immunoSEQ multiplex PCR, while the TCRdb copy is restricted to in-frame clones and leaves out a portion. The sample has 100,000 to 150,000 clones, just under 80% seen once; the top ten hold under 6%. Comment on this clone: The target antigen is unknown.

Study-wide points: Later analysis identified several of the most significant clusters that appeared linked to common viral pathogens. Reported findings show TCR beta sequences accurately forecast HLA-A and HLA-B alleles in most subjects. Later analysis indicated greater clonal expansion among HLA-associated TCR beta chains than among equally common other chains.

This chain uses TRBV6-6 with TRBJ1-1; D possibly corresponds to TRBD1 (5 bases). This TCR derives from a man aged 25 to 40 in good health and CMV-seronegative. Sequencing was performed on PBMCs. CDR3 nucleotides: TGTGCCAGCAGTTATAACCCGGAGGGGTCGACTGAAGCTTTCTTT. Translating it yields CASSYNPEGSTEAFF.